The next 6 T cell receptor beta chains were all read from a single sample in a study of T cell changes during pregnancy in multiple sclerosis. Method: immunoSEQ multiplex PCR; TCRdb's copy keeps in-frame clones and lacks some. This sample has 70,000 to 100,000 clones, with just under 95% found just once. Sample: peripheral blood, taken in the third trimester of pregnancy. These receptors all stem from a female donor in good health, enrolled as a control in a pregnancy study.

The chain recombines TRBV4-1 with TRBJ1-2; 7 bases are a match to TRBD1. The CDR3 has 13 residues. Germline V gene lookup returns CDR1 MGHRA and CDR2 YSYEKL. The J segment lost 6 bases and the V segment lost 3 bases, leaving 4 bases of the junction unmatched. Here the CDR3 DNA reads TGCGCCAGCAGCCACCTCGGGACAGATGGCTACACCTTC. Translated: CASSHLGTDGYTF.

The V gene is TRBV14, the J gene TRBJ2-7, with 9 bases fitting TRBD2. V shed 1 base and J 4 bases; nucleotides not matched to a gene: 2. CDR1 and CDR2 from the germline V gene are SGHDN and FVKESK. The CDR3 has 14 amino acids. The CDR3 loop is CASSQGLAGYEQYF. DNA for the CDR3: TGTGCCAGCAGCCAAGGGCTAGCGGGGTACGAGCAGTACTTC.

The chain has TRBV29-1 and TRBJ1-3, with D unclear. The CDR3 sequence is 13 residues long. Germline lookup yields CDR1 SQVTM and CDR2 ANQGSEA. The germline V and J ends were trimmed by 6 bases and 0 bases, with 9 bases remaining between them. In nucleotides, the CDR3 is TGCAGCGTGACTCGCAGCTCTGGAAACACCATATATTTT. Translated: CSVTRSSGNTIYF.

The rearrangement uses TRBV28 and TRBJ2-7, with 10 bases aligning to TRBD1. The CDR3 is 17 residues long. Germline CDR1 is MDHEN and CDR2 is SYDVKM. V lost 1 base and J lost 5; bases outside the gene matches: 11. Written as DNA, the CDR3 is TGTGCCAGCAGTTTATTATGGGGGAGGGACAGGGGCCACGAGCAGTACTTC. Its translation: CASSLLWGRDRGHEQYF.

The gene calls are TRBV18 and TRBJ2-1; possible D gene TRBD1, 6 bases. CDR3 length: 16 residues. Germline V gives CDR1 KGHSH, CDR2 LQKENI. V was cut by 1 base and J by 1 base, with 11 bases left in between. The CDR3 here is CASSPLRGPSYNEQFF. In DNA form, the CDR3 reads TGTGCCAGCTCACCACTCAGGGGACCGTCCTACAATGAGCAGTTCTTC.

This clone was counted many times. The chain combines TRBV19 with TRBJ2-1; D unresolved. The CDR3 totals 13 residues. Trimming pared 7 bases from V and 8 bases from J, leaving 15 bases between. Germline CDR1 and CDR2: LNHDA and SQIVND (reference sequence). This CDR3 reads CASTLRHPDEQFF. CDR3 coding DNA: TGTGCCAGTACCCTAAGACATCCGGATGAGCAGTTCTTC.